This entry lists 5 T cell receptor beta chains sequenced from one sample in a study of T cells of healthy individuals. TCRdb reprocessed the 5' RACE reads via MiXCR and lists one record per CDR3 protein. This table has nearly 100,000 distinct CDR3 sequences, 17% appearing once. All receptors derive from a human donor in good health.

This clonotype was detected once. J is TRBJ1-1 and V is TRBV18; 8 positions agree with TRBD1. Trimming cost V 3 bases and J 3 bases; bases outside gene matches: 9. Looked up from germline, CDR1 is KGHSH and CDR2 is LQKENI. This CDR3 contains 16 residues. This CDR3 reads CASSPRETGEDTEAFF. The CDR3 bases are TGTGCCAGCTCACCTCGAGAGACAGGGGAGGACACTGAAGCTTTCTTT.

The chain has TRBV6-2 or TRBV6-3 and TRBJ2-1; 7 bases are a match to TRBD2. The CDR3 loop spans 16 amino acids. CDR1 is MNHEY and CDR2 is SVGEGT in the germline V gene. V lost 0 bases to trimming and J lost 9 bases; unmatched junction nucleotides: 11. CDR3 loop: CASSYSMIGRGGEQFF. The CDR3 DNA is TGTGCCAGCAGTTACTCGATGATTGGGAGGGGTGGTGAGCAGTTCTTC.

This clonotype came up many times. This chain links TRBV21-1 with TRBJ1-5; TRBD1 is taken as the D call from the table, unchecked against the DNA. TRBV21-1 is listed as a pseudogene. CDR3 length: 16 residues. CDR3 residues: CASSKDRPRGNQPQHF. CDR3 DNA: TGTGCCAGCAGCAAAGATCGTCCCAGAGGCAATCAGCCCCAGCATTTT.

The chain combines TRBV2 with TRBJ2-7, with TRBD1 identical over 11 bases. This CDR3 contains 15 residues. Germline values: CDR1 SNHLY, CDR2 FYNNEI. V lost 7 bases to trimming and J lost 2 bases; unmatched junction nucleotides: 7. The CDR3 sequence: CASTRDRGKTYEQYF. The DNA of the CDR3 is TGTGCCAGCACCCGGGACAGGGGGAAAACCTACGAGCAGTACTTC.

The sample holds many counts of this clonotype. CDR3 sequence: CASTRTATYEQYF. CDR3 nucleotides: TGTGCCAGCACCCGGACAGCGACCTACGAGCAGTACTTC. The J gene is TRBJ2-7, the V gene TRBV6-2 or TRBV6-3; perhaps TRBD1 as D (6 bases). The CDR3 covers 13 residues. Germline V gene lookup returns CDR1 MNHEY and CDR2 SVGEGT. V was clipped by 7 bases and J by 2 bases, with 12 bases between them.